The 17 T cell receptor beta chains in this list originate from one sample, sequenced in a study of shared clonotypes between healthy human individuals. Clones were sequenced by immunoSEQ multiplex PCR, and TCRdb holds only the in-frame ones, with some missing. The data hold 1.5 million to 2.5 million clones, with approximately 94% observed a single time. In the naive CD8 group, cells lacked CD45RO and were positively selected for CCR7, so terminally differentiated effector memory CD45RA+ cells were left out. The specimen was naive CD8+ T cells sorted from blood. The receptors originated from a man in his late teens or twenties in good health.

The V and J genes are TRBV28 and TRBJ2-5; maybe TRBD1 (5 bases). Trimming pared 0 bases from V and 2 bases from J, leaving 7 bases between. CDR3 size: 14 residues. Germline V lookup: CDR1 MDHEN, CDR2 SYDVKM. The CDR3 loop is CASSLWTEQETQYF. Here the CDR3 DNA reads TGTGCCAGCAGTTTATGGACAGAGCAAGAGACCCAGTACTTC.

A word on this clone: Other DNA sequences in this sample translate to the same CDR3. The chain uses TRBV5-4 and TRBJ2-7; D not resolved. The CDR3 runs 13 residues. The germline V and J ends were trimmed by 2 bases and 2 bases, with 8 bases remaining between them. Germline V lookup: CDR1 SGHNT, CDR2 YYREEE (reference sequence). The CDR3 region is CASSFGSTYEQYF. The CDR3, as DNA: TGTGCCAGCAGCTTTGGATCAACCTACGAGCAGTACTTC.

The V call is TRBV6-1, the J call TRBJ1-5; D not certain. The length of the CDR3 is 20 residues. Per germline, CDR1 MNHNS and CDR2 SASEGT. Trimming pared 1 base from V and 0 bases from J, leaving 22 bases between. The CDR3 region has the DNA TGTGCCAGCAGTGAAGTCGGTCGGGGTCGGCAGATATATAGCAATCAGCCCCAGCATTTT. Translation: CASSEVGRGRQIYSNQPQHF.

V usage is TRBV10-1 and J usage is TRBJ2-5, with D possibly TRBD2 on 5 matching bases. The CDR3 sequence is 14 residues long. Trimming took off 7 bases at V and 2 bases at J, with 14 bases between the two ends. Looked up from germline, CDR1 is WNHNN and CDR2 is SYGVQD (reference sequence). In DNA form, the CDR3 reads TGCGCCAGCAAAAACCGGGGTTTTCAAGAGACCCAGTACTTC. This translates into CASKNRGFQETQYF.

This CDR3 reads CASSLGDNYEQYF. CDR3 coding DNA: TGTGCCAGCAGCTTAGGGGACAACTACGAGCAGTACTTC. This sequence joins TRBV13 and TRBJ2-7; tentatively, D is TRBD1 (5 bases). V lost 0 bases and J lost 3, with 6 bases in between. CDR1 and CDR2 from the germline V gene are PRHDT and FYEKMQ (reference sequence). CDR3 length: 13 amino acids.

CDR3 in amino acids: CASSVYPWEGPNEQFF. In nucleotides, the CDR3 is TGTGCCAGCAGTGTCTACCCTTGGGAGGGCCCCAATGAGCAGTTCTTC. The rearrangement joins TRBV6-1 to TRBJ2-1; 7 bases align to TRBD2. Trimming took 4 bases from V and 6 from J; bases not matched to a gene: 12. Germline CDR1 is MNHNS and CDR2 is SASEGT. The CDR3 spans 16 residues.

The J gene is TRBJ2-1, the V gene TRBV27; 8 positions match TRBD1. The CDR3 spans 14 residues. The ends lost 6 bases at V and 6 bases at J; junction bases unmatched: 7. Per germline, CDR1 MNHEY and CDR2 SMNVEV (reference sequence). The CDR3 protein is CASRRQGLINEQFF. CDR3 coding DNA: TGTGCCAGCAGGCGACAGGGGCTAATCAATGAGCAGTTCTTC.

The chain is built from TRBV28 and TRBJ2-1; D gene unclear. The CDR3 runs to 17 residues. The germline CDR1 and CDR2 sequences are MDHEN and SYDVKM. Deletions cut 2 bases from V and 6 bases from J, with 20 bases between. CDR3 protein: CASSLRTFELGFNEQFF. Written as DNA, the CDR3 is TGTGCCAGCAGTTTACGCACCTTCGAACTGGGGTTCAATGAGCAGTTCTTC.

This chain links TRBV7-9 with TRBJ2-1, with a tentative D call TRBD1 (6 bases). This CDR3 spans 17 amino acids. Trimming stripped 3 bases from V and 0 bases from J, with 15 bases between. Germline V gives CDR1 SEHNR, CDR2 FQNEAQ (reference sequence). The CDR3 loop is CASSFRTDLSSYNEQFF. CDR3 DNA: TGTGCCAGCAGCTTTCGGACAGACCTTAGCTCCTACAATGAGCAGTTCTTC.

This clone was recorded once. CDR3 sequence (DNA): TGTGCCAGCAGTGAATGGGTCTATGGCCCAGGGACAGGACCTCAACGCGAGCAGTACTTC. As protein: CASSEWVYGPGTGPQREQYF. The rearrangement joins TRBV6-1 to TRBJ2-7; 8 bases map to TRBD1. CDR3 size: 20 residues. Germline values: CDR1 MNHNS, CDR2 SASEGT. With V trimmed by 2 bases and J by 6 bases, 24 bases remained unmatched.

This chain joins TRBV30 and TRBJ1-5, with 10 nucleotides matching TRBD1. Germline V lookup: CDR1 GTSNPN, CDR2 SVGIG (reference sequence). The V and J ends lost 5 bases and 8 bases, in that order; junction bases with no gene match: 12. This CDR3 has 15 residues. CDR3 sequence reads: CAWSPGTGVDEPQHF. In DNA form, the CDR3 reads TGTGCCTGGTCTCCCGGGACAGGGGTTGATGAGCCCCAGCATTTT.

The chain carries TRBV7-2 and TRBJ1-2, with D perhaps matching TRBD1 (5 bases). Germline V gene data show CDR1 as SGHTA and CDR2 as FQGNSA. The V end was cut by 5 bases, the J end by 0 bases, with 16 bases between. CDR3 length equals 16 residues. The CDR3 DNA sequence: TGTGCCAGCAGCCCCGGGGCAGCGACCTCTAACTATGGCTACACCTTC. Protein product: CASSPGAATSNYGYTF.

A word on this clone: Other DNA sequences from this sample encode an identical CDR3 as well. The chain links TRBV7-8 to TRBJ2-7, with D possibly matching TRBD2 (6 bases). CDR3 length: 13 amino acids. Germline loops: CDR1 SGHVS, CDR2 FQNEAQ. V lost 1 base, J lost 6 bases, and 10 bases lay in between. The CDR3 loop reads CASSLELGGEQYF. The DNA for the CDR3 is TGTGCCAGCAGCTTAGAATTGGGGGGCGAGCAGTACTTC. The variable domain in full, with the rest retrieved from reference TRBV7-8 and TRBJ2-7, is GAGVSQSPRYKVAKRGQDVALRCDPISGHVSLFWYQQALGQGPEFLTYFQNEAQLDKSGLPSDRFFAERPEGSVSTLKIQRTQQEDSAVYLCASSLELGGEQYFGPGTRLTVT.

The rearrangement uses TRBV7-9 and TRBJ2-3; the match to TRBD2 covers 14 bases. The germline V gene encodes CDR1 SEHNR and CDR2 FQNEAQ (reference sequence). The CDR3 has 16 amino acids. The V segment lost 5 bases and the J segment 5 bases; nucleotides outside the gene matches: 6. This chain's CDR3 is CASSGGLAGDIDTQYF. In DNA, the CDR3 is TGTGCCAGCAGCGGGGGACTAGCGGGAGATATAGATACGCAGTATTTT. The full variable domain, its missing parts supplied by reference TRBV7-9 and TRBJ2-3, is DTGVSQNPRHKITKRGQNVTFRCDPISEHNRLYWYRQTLGQGPEFLTYFQNEAQLEKSRLLSDRFSAERPKGSFSTLEIQRTEQGDSAMYLCASSGGLAGDIDTQYFGPGTRLTVL.

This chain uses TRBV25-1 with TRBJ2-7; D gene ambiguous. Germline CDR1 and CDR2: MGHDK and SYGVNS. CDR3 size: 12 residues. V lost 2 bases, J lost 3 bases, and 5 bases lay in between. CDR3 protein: CASSETIYEQYF. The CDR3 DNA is TGTGCCAGCAGTGAAACGATCTACGAGCAGTACTTC.

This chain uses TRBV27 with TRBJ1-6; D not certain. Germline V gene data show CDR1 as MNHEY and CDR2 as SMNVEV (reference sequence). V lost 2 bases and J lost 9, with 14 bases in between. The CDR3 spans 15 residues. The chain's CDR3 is CASSLGAGLGSPLHF. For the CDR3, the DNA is TGTGCCAGCAGTTTAGGAGCAGGTCTTGGTTCACCCCTCCACTTT.

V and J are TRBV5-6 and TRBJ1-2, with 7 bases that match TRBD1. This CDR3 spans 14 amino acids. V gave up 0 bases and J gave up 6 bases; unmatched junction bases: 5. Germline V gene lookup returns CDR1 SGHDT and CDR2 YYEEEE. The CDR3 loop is CASSLEGQGDGYTF. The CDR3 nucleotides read TGTGCCAGCAGCTTGGAAGGTCAGGGGGATGGCTACACCTTC.